The clone carrying this T cell receptor (beta chain) was counted only a few times. Its antigen is unidentified. Patients showing uncontrolled infection, other autoimmune disease, pregnancy or lactation were ineligible. This entry belongs to a study of T cells in Graves' hyperthyroidism and ophthalmopathy. Study outcomes and limitations: Ophthalmopathy onset followed model prediction by a median roughly 6.5 months.

Trimming took off 4 bases at V and 0 bases at J, with 16 bases between the two ends. CDR3 size: 17 residues. The germline gives CDR1 SGHDT, CDR2 YYEEEE. There were TCR beta CDR3 regions amplified from RNA transcripts. Primed by the HTBI set, a first-round RT-PCR was run on the TCR CDR3. MiXCR, applied by TCRdb to the multiplex PCR reads, yields one record per CDR3 protein. In the table there are approximately 600,000 distinct CDR3 sequences, 13% to 15% of which are singletons. The sample comprised blood. The origin of this receptor is a young woman with Graves' ophthalmopathy. The chain has TRBV5-6 and TRBJ2-2; D gene ambiguous. CDR3 nucleotide sequence: TGTGCCAGCAGCCGCCAGATCTACGAACCGAACACCGGGGAGCTGTTTTTT. Protein sequence: CASSRQIYEPNTGELFF.